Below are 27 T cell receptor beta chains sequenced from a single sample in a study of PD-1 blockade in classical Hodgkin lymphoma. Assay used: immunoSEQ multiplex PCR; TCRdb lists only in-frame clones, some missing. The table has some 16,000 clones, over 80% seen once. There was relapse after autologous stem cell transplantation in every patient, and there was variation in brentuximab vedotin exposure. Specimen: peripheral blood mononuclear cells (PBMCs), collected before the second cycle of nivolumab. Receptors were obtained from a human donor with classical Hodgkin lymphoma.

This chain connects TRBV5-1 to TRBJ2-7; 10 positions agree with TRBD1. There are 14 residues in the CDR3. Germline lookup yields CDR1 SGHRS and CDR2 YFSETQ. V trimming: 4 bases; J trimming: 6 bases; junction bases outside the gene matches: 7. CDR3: CASSATGTGAEQYF. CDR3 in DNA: TGCGCCAGCAGCGCAACCGGGACAGGGGCCGAGCAGTACTTC. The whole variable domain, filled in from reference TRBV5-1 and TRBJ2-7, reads KAGVTQTPRYLIKTRGQQVTLSCSPISGHRSVSWYQQTPGQGLQFLFEYFSETQRNKGNFPGRFSGRQFSNSRSEMNVSTLELGDSALYLCASSATGTGAEQYFGPGTRLTVT.

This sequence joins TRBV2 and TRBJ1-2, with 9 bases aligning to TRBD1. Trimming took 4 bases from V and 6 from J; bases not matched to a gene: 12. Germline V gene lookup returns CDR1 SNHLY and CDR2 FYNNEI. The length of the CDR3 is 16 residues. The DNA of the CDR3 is TGTGCCAGCAGTGGGGACTCCGGGACAGGGAATGATGGCTACACCTTC. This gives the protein CASSGDSGTGNDGYTF.

CDR3 DNA: TGCGCCAGCAGCTTGTTGCGGGGGGGAGGCTCCACAGATACGCAGTATTTT. Its protein is CASSLLRGGGSTDTQYF. The genes are TRBV5-1 and TRBJ2-3, with 9 bases identical to TRBD2. Looked up from germline, CDR1 is SGHRS and CDR2 is YFSETQ. CDR3 length: 17 amino acids. The trim removed 1 base at V and 2 bases at J, leaving 8 bases unmatched.

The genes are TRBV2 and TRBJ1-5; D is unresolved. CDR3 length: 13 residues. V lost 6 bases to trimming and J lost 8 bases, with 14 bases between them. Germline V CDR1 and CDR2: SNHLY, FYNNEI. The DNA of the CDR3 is TGTGCCAGCAGGGGCCGCCCGGGCGAGCCCCAGCATTTT. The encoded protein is CASRGRPGEPQHF.

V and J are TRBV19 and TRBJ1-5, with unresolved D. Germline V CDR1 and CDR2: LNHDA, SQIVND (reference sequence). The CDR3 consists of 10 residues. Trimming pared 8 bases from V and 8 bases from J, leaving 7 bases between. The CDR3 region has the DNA TGTGCCAGTGGGTCCGAGCCCCAGCATTTT. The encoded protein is CASGSEPQHF.

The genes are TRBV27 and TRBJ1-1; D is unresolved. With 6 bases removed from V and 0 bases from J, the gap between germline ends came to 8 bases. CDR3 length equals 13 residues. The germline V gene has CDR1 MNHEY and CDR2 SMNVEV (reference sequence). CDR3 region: CASRNNMNTEAFF. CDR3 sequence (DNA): TGTGCCAGCAGGAATAATATGAACACTGAAGCTTTCTTT.

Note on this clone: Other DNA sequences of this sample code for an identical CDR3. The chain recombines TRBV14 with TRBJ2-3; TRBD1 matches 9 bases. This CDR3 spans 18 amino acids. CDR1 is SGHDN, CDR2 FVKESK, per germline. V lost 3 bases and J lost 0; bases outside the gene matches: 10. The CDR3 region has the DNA TGTGCCAGCAGCCAGGACGGAGGGACAGGGCCAAGCACAGATACGCAGTATTTT. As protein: CASSQDGGTGPSTDTQYF. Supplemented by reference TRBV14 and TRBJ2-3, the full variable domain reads EAGVTQFPSHSVIEKGQTVTLRCDPISGHDNLYWYRRVMGKEIKFLLHFVKESKQDESGMPNNRFLAERTGGTYSTLKVQPAELEDSGVYFCASSQDGGTGPSTDTQYFGPGTRLTVL.

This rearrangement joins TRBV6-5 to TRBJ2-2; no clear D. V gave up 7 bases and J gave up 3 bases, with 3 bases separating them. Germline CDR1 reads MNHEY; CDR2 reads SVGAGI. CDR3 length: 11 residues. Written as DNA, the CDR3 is TGTGCCAGCAAGGACACCGGGGAGCTGTTTTTT. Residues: CASKDTGELFF.

The DNA of the CDR3 is TGTGCCAGCAGCCCCCAAGGGGCAGGGGCCTACGAGCAGTACTTC. Amino acid sequence: CASSPQGAGAYEQYF. The V gene is TRBV5-4, the J gene TRBJ2-7; D is possibly TRBD1 (6 bases). The CDR3 is 15 residues long. Trimming removed 4 bases from V and 2 bases from J, with 16 bases in between. Germline V gene data show CDR1 as SGHNT and CDR2 as YYREEE (reference sequence).

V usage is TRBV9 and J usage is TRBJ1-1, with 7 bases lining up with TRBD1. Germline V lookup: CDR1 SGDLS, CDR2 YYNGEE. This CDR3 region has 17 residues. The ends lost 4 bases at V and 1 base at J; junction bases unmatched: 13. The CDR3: CASSNRQGQSGNTEAFF. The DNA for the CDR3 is TGTGCCAGCAGCAACCGACAGGGTCAAAGCGGGAACACTGAAGCTTTCTTT.

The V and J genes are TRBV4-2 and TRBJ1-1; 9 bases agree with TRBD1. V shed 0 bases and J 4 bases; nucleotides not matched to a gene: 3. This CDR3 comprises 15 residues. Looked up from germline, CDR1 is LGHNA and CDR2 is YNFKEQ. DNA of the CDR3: TGTGCCAGCAGCCAAGATCCGACAGGGGGCACTGAAGCTTTCTTT. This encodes CASSQDPTGGTEAFF.

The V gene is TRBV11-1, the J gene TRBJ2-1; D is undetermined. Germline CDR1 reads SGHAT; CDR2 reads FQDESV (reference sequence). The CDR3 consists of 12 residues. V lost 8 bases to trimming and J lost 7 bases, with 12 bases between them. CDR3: CASGPVRNEQFF. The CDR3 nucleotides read TGTGCCAGCGGCCCCGTCCGTAATGAGCAGTTCTTC.

The CDR3 region is CASSVGGGEQYF. DNA for the CDR3: TGTGCCAGCAGCGTAGGGGGCGGCGAGCAGTACTTC. J is TRBJ2-7 and V is TRBV9; TRBD1 might be the D (5 bases). Germline loops: CDR1 SGDLS, CDR2 YYNGEE. Trimming took 0 bases from V and 6 from J, leaving 7 bases between them. This CDR3 is built from 12 residues.

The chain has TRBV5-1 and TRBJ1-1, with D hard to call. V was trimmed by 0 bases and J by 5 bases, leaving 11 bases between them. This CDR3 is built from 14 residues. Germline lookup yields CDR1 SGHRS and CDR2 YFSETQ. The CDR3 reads CASSLADADTEAFF. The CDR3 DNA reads TGCGCCAGCAGCTTGGCCGACGCCGATACTGAAGCTTTCTTT.

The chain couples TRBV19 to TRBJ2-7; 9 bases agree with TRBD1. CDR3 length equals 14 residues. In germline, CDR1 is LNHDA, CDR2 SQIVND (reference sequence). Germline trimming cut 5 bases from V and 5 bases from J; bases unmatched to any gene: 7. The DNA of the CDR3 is TGTGCCAGTAGTCCTGGGACAGGGAACCACGAGCAGTACTTC. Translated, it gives CASSPGTGNHEQYF.

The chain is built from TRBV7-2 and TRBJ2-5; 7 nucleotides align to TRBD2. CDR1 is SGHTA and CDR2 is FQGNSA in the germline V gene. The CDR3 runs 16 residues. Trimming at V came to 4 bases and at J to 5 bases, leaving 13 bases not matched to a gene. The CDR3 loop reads CASSYLPSGEEETQYF. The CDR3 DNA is TGTGCCAGCAGCTATCTCCCCAGCGGGGAGGAGGAGACCCAGTACTTC.

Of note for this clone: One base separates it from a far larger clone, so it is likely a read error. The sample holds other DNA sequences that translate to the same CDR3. CDR3 DNA: TGCGCCAGCAGCCCGGTACAGGGTTTCGAGACCCAGTACTTC. Translated, it gives CASSPVQGFETQYF. The chain couples TRBV5-1 to TRBJ2-5; D possibly corresponds to TRBD1 (6 bases). Germline V gene lookup returns CDR1 SGHRS and CDR2 YFSETQ. This CDR3 contains 14 residues. V was cut by 4 bases and J by 5 bases, with 15 bases left in between.

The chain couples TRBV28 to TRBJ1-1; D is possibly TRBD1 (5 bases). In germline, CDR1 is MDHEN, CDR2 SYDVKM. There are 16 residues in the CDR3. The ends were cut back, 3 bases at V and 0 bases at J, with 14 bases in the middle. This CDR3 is CASSFGDSLMNTEAFF. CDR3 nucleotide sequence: TGTGCCAGCAGTTTTGGTGACAGCTTAATGAACACTGAAGCTTTCTTT.

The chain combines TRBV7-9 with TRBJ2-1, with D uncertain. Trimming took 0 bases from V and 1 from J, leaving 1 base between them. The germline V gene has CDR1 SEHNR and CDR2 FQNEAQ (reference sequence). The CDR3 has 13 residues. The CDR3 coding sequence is TGTGCCAGCAGCTTAGCTTCCTACAATGAGCAGTTCTTC. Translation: CASSLASYNEQFF.

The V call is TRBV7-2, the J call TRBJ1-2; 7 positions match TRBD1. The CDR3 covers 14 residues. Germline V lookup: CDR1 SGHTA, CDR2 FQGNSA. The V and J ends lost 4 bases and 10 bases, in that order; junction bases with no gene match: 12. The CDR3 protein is CASSSIYRGFDYTF. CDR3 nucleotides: TGTGCCAGCAGCTCAATATACAGGGGATTCGACTACACCTTC.

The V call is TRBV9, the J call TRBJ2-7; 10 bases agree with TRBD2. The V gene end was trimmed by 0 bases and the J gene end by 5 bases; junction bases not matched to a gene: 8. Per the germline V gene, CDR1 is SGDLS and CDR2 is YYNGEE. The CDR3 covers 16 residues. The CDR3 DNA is TGTGCCAGCAGCGTAGGTCTGGGACTAGCGAGCCACGAGCAGTACTTC. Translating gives CASSVGLGLASHEQYF. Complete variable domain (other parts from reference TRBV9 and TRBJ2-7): DSGVTQTPKHLITATGQRVTLRCSPRSGDLSVYWYQQSLDQGLQFLIQYYNGEERAKGNILERFSAQQFPDLHSELNLSSLELGDSALYFCASSVGLGLASHEQYFGPGTRLTVT.

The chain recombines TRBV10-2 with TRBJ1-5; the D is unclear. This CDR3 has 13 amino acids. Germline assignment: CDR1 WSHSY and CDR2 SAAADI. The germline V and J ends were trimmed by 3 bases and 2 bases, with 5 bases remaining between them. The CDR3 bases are TGCGCCAGCAGTGAAAAGGGCAATCAGCCCCAGCATTTT. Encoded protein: CASSEKGNQPQHF.

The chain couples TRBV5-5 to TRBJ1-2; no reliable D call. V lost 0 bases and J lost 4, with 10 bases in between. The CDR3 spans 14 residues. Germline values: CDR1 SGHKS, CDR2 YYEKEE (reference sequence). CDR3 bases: TGTGCCAGCAGCTTGGGCTCGGTCAGCTATGGCTACACCTTC. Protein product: CASSLGSVSYGYTF. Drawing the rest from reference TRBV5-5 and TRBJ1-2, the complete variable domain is DAGVTQSPTHLIKTRGQQVTLRCSPISGHKSVSWYQQVLGQGPQFIFQYYEKEERGRGNFPDRFSARQFPNYSSELNVNALLLGDSALYLCASSLGSVSYGYTFGSGTRLTVV.

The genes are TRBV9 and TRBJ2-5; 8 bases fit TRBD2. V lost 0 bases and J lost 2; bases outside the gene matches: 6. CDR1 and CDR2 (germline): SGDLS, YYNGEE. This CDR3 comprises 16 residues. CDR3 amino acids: CASSVVGGGLQETQYF. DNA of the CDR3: TGTGCCAGCAGCGTAGTAGGCGGGGGGCTACAAGAGACCCAGTACTTC.

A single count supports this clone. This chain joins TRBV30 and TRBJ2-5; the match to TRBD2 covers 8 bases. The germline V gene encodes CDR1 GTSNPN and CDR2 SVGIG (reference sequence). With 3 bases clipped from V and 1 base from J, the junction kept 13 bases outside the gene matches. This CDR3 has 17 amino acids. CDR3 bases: TGTGCCTGGAGGGATCCTCTGGGCGGGGGGTCCCAAGAGACCCAGTACTTC. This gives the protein CAWRDPLGGGSQETQYF.

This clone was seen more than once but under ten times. CDR3 protein: CASSPGQPTGELFF. CDR3 nucleotides: TGCGCCAGCAGCCCGGGACAGCCCACCGGGGAGCTGTTTTTT. V and J are TRBV5-1 and TRBJ2-2; 7 bases align to TRBD1. Germline CDR1 and CDR2: SGHRS and YFSETQ. This CDR3 region has 14 residues. V was clipped by 4 bases and J by 4 bases; unmatched bases: 4.

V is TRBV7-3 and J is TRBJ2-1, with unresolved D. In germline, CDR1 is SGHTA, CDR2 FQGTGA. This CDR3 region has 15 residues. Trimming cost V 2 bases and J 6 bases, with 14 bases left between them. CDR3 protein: CASSLGSVMGNEQFF. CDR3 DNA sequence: TGTGCCAGCAGCTTAGGGTCAGTGATGGGCAATGAGCAGTTCTTC.